This paragraph reports one T cell receptor (beta chain). The PCR ran on 60 Vbeta and 13 Jbeta primers. Assay: immunoSEQ multiplex PCR; the TCRdb copy retains only in-frame clones and omits some. The table has some 150,000 clones, 55% to 75% seen once. The CDR3 covers 17 residues. CDR1 is MNHEY and CDR2 is SMNVEV in the germline V gene (reference sequence). The V and J ends lost 5 bases and 4 bases respectively, with 21 bases between them. This sample is drawn from a study of cytomegalovirus exposure and HLA in healthy donors. This chain connects TRBV27 to TRBJ2-4, with D hard to call. Sequenced input: PBMCs. This TCR was sampled from a woman in her fifties or sixties in good health and CMV-seropositive. The CDR3 bases are TGTGCCAGCAGTACCGAGGCGGCCTTCGGCTTTAAAAACATTCAGTACTTC. It codes for CASSTEAAFGFKNIQYF.